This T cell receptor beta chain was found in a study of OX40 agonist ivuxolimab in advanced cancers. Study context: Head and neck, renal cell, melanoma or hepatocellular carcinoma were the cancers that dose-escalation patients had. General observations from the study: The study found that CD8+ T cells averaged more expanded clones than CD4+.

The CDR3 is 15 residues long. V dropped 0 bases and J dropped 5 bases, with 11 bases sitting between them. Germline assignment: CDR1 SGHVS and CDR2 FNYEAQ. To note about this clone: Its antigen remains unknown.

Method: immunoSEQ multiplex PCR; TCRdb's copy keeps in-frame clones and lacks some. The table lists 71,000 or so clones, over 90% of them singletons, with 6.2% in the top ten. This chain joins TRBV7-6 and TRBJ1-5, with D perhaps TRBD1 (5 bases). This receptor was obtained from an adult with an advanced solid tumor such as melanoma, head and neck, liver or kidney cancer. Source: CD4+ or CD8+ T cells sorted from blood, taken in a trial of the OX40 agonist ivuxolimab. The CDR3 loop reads CASSLAPGDYQPQHF. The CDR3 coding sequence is TGTGCCAGCAGCTTAGCCCCCGGGGACTATCAGCCCCAGCATTTT.